This TCR beta chain was obtained from a study of identical twins. Study-level points and caveats: Part of the zero-insertion signal could reflect confounding by invariant MAIT and iNKT cells.

TCRdb used MiXCR to reprocess the 5' RACE reads, holding one entry per CDR3 protein. The data hold roughly 1.6 million distinct CDR3 sequences, with about 32% observed a single time. V gave up 3 bases and J gave up 4 bases, with 15 bases separating them. CDR1 is SGHRS and CDR2 is YFSETQ in the germline V gene. This CDR3 is built from 15 residues. Comment on this clonotype: Its antigen is unidentified.

The receptor was derived from a newborn girl in good health. The source material was cord blood. The chain joins TRBV5-1 to TRBJ2-3; D possibly matches TRBD1 or TRBD2 (5 bases each). The CDR3 nucleotides read TGCGCCAGCAGCTGGGGCCAATCCGGGGCAGATACGCAGTATTTT. Translation: CASSWGQSGADTQYF. The variable domain in full, with the rest retrieved from reference TRBV5-1 and TRBJ2-3, is KAGVTQTPRYLIKTRGQQVTLSCSPISGHRSVSWYQQTPGQGLQFLFEYFSETQRNKGNFPGRFSGRQFSNSRSEMNVSTLELGDSALYLCASSWGQSGADTQYFGPGTRLTVL.